This T cell receptor beta chain was sequenced in a study of blood T cell repertoires in COVID-19. Looking at the study overall: Samples came from the United States, Italy and Spain, spanning acute and convalescent COVID-19. PBMCs, B-cell-depleted T cells, or T cells provided the cDNA or gDNA that made up the material.

The germline CDR1 and CDR2 sequences are LNHDA and SQIVND (reference sequence). V gave up 8 bases and J gave up 6 bases, with 16 bases separating them. The CDR3 sequence is 14 residues long. As processed by the authors: Reference gene primer amplification in the assay estimated nucleated cell counts. This table comes from immunoSEQ multiplex PCR, and its TCRdb copy is limited to in-frame clones, with some not included. Clone size and V and J calls were adopted from that table, with D and trimming inferred from the DNA. The table has 250,000 or so clones, 85% to 90% seen once. The V call is TRBV19, the J call TRBJ2-2; TRBD2 is a possible D gene (7 bases). The sequence was collected from a woman in her 70s with active or convalescent COVID-19. The sequenced sample consisted of peripheral blood. CDR3 coding DNA: TGTGCCAGTCACGGGGGGCCTCTCTCCGGGGAGCTGTTTTTT. Its protein product is CASHGGPLSGELFF.